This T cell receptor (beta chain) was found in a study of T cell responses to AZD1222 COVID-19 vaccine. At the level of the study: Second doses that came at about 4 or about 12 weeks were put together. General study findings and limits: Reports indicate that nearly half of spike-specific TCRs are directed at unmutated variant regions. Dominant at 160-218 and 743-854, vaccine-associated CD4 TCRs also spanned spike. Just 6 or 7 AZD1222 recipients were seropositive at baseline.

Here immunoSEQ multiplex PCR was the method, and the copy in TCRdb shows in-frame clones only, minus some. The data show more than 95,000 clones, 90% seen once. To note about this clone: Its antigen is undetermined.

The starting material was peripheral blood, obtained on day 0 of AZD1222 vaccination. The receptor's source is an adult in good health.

The CDR3 protein is CASSFGTYSNQPQHF. CDR3 nucleotides: TGTGCCAGCAGCTTTGGGACCTATAGCAATCAGCCCCAGCATTTT. The J gene is TRBJ1-5, the V gene TRBV5-5, with TRBD1 as a possible D gene (5 bases). Trimming shortened V by 2 bases and J by 0 bases, and 9 bases separated the two germline ends. This CDR3 contains 15 residues. Germline V gives CDR1 SGHKS, CDR2 YYEKEE (reference sequence).